Following are 18 T cell receptor beta chains from one sample sequenced in a study of cytomegalovirus exposure and HLA in healthy donors (dated by TCRdb to the late 2010s). Libraries were constructed by the immunoSEQ multiplex PCR assay. A mixture of 60 forward primers for TCR Vbeta segments and 13 reverse primers for TCR Jbeta segments was used in the multiplex PCR. Entries here come from immuneACCESS through TCRdb and include only in-frame sequences with V and J called. Some clones fail to appear in such tables; in the studies checked, an unresolved V gene covers under half of the shortfall, and the cause of the remainder is unknown. For this sample there are 150,000 to 200,000 clones; around three quarters appear just once. 2.3% of the sample belongs to the ten largest clones. Sequenced sample: PBMCs. Every receptor here comes from a woman in her forties or fifties in good health and CMV-seronegative.

The V and J genes are TRBV5-1 and TRBJ2-5, with D maybe TRBD2 (8 bases). The CDR3 sequence is 16 residues long. The germline CDR1 and CDR2 sequences are SGHRS and YFSETQ. V lost 1 base and J lost 4, with 17 bases in between. DNA of the CDR3: TGCGCCAGCAGCTTGTCCCCGGGAGGGGGCGGAGAGACCCAGTACTTC. Protein product: CASSLSPGGGGETQYF.

Of note for this clone: One end of the junction is discordant with germline, which a read error may explain. This sequence joins TRBV5-1 and TRBJ1-3, with D possibly TRBD1 on 5 matching bases. The CDR3 covers 15 residues. In germline, CDR1 is SGHRS, CDR2 YFSETQ. In DNA form, the CDR3 reads TGTGCCAGCAGCTTTATCGGGGGACCTGGAAACACCATATATTTT. It encodes CASSFIGGPGNTIYF.

This sequence joins TRBV6-6 and TRBJ1-5; no firm D call. The CDR3 covers 15 residues. Germline lookup yields CDR1 MNHNY and CDR2 SVGAGI (reference sequence). V shed 4 bases and J shed 6 bases, with 16 bases lying between them. CDR3 amino acids: CASSSPEGGGQPQHF. The CDR3 DNA follows: TGTGCCAGCAGTTCTCCCGAAGGCGGTGGTCAGCCCCAGCATTTT.

This sequence joins TRBV28 and TRBJ2-4; the match to TRBD1 covers 7 bases. The germline V gene encodes CDR1 MDHEN and CDR2 SYDVKM. V trimming: 7 bases; J trimming: 7 bases; junction bases outside the gene matches: 10. The CDR3 totals 14 residues. CDR3 residues: CASTRTGRPNIQYF. The DNA for the CDR3 is TGTGCCAGCACCCGGACAGGACGACCGAACATTCAGTACTTC. Based on the CDR3 plus reference TRBV28 and TRBJ2-4, the full variable domain is DVKVTQSSRYLVKRTGEKVFLECVQDMDHENMFWYRQDPGLGLRLIYFSYDVKMKEKGDIPEGYSVSREKKERFSLILESASTNQTSMYLCASTRTGRPNIQYFGAGTRLSVL.

The V gene is TRBV29-1, the J gene TRBJ2-7; 9 bases map to TRBD2. Germline V gene lookup returns CDR1 SQVTM and CDR2 ANQGSEA. V gave up 1 base and J gave up 2 bases; unmatched junction bases: 15. CDR3 length equals 18 residues. CDR3 in amino acids: CSVEVGGLAFGETYEQYF. CDR3 bases: TGCAGCGTTGAAGTCGGAGGACTAGCGTTCGGGGAGACCTACGAGCAGTACTTC.

CDR3 DNA: TGTGCCAGTAGTATAGATAGAGGGCGTTATGGCTACACCTTC. Protein product: CASSIDRGRYGYTF. The chain combines TRBV19 with TRBJ1-2; no firm D call. CDR1 and CDR2 (germline): LNHDA, SQIVND (reference sequence). Trimming removed 0 bases from V and 5 bases from J, with 10 bases in between. This CDR3 has 14 residues.

The DNA of the CDR3 is TGTGCCAGCAGCTTAAACGTTCGAGGATTCTGGTCGGATACGCAGTATTTT. Translating it yields CASSLNVRGFWSDTQYF. The V call is TRBV7-2, the J call TRBJ2-3; no clear D. The CDR3 sequence is 17 residues long. Trimming took 2 bases from V and 6 from J, leaving 21 bases between them. CDR1 is SGHTA and CDR2 is FQGNSA in the germline V gene.

This chain links TRBV19 with TRBJ2-1; 10 bases are a match to TRBD2. V was pared by 3 bases and J by 4 bases, with 3 bases of the junction left unmatched. This CDR3 has 15 amino acids. Germline V gene data show CDR1 as LNHDA and CDR2 as SQIVND (reference sequence). The CDR3 region is CASSIGLAVYNEQFF. CDR3 DNA: TGTGCCAGTAGTATTGGACTAGCGGTATACAATGAGCAGTTCTTC. Filled out from reference TRBV19 and TRBJ2-1, the complete variable domain reads DGGITQSPKYLFRKEGQNVTLSCEQNLNHDAMYWYRQDPGQGLRLIYYSQIVNDFQKGDIAEGYSVSREKKESFPLTVTSAQKNPTAFYLCASSIGLAVYNEQFFGPGTRLTVL.

This chain connects TRBV28 to TRBJ2-6; 12 bases are shared with TRBD2. CDR3 length: 18 amino acids. Trimming took 4 bases from V and 1 from J; bases not matched to a gene: 5. Germline CDR1 and CDR2: MDHEN and SYDVKM. CDR3 amino acids: CASSSGTSGRSGANVLTF. Here the CDR3 DNA reads TGTGCCAGCAGTTCCGGGACTAGCGGGCGTTCTGGGGCCAACGTCCTGACTTTC. Combining the CDR3 with reference TRBV28 and TRBJ2-6 gives the whole variable domain DVKVTQSSRYLVKRTGEKVFLECVQDMDHENMFWYRQDPGLGLRLIYFSYDVKMKEKGDIPEGYSVSREKKERFSLILESASTNQTSMYLCASSSGTSGRSGANVLTFGAGSRLTVL.

The chain uses TRBV7-9 and TRBJ2-7, with D maybe TRBD2 (6 bases). CDR1 SEHNR and CDR2 FQNEAQ come from the germline V gene (reference sequence). Trimming pared 4 bases from V and 6 bases from J, leaving 25 bases between. CDR3 length: 17 residues. CDR3 nucleotides: TGTGCCAGCAGCTCCGGGTCCCTAGCGTTTGAGATCTCCGAGCAGTACTTC. Translated, it gives CASSSGSLAFEISEQYF.

J is TRBJ2-7 and V is TRBV10-3; weak D call: TRBD2 (7 bases). Trimming cost V 6 bases and J 9 bases, with 21 bases left between them. The CDR3 length is 14 residues. Germline CDR1 ENHRY, CDR2 SYGVKD. CDR3 loop: CAIRGAGEGSRQYF. The CDR3 region has the DNA TGTGCCATCAGGGGGGCCGGGGAGGGCAGCCGGCAGTACTTC.

The rearrangement uses TRBV14 and TRBJ1-6; D uncertain. The CDR3 runs 12 residues. Trimming removed 4 bases from V and 9 bases from J, with 7 bases in between. Germline values: CDR1 SGHDN, CDR2 FVKESK. The CDR3 region has the DNA TGTGCCAGCAGCCCGGGTGGTTCACCCCTCCACTTT. Residues: CASSPGGSPLHF. The variable domain in full, completed from reference TRBV14 and TRBJ1-6, reads EAGVTQFPSHSVIEKGQTVTLRCDPISGHDNLYWYRRVMGKEIKFLLHFVKESKQDESGMPNNRFLAERTGGTYSTLKVQPAELEDSGVYFCASSPGGSPLHFGNGTRLTVT.

The chain carries TRBV7-2 and TRBJ2-2, with TRBD2 identical over 9 bases. CDR1 and CDR2 (germline): SGHTA, FQGNSA. J gave up 5 bases and V 5 bases, and 12 bases lay outside the gene matches. This CDR3 has 17 residues. The CDR3 DNA reads TGTGCCAGCAGCCGAGTGGGCGGGGGGGGTCGTACCGGGGAGCTGTTTTTT. This gives the protein CASSRVGGGGRTGELFF.

This clone was seen only a few times. Germline is not matched at one junction end, which may reflect a read error. The chain uses TRBV28 and TRBJ2-7; no reliable D call. CDR1 is MDHEN, CDR2 SYDVKM, per germline. The CDR3 runs to 11 residues. The CDR3 region has the DNA TGTGCCAGCTCCTCCTCTCCTCGGGTCCTCTTC. This encodes CASSSSPRVLF. Variable domain in full (rest from reference TRBV28 and TRBJ2-7): DVKVTQSSRYLVKRTGEKVFLECVQDMDHENMFWYRQDPGLGLRLIYFSYDVKMKEKGDIPEGYSVSREKKERFSLILESASTNQTSMYLCASSSSPRVLFGPGTRLTVT.

The CDR3 DNA reads TGTGCCAGCAGCCCCGGTGGGGAGTATAATTCACCCCTCCACTTT. Protein: CASSPGGEYNSPLHF. The V call is TRBV7-9, the J call TRBJ1-6; D gene uncertain. The CDR3 sequence is 15 residues long. Looked up from germline, CDR1 is SEHNR and CDR2 is FQNEAQ (reference sequence). The ends were cut back, 5 bases at V and 4 bases at J, with 12 bases in the middle.

The chain recombines TRBV4-1 with TRBJ1-5, with a possible D match to TRBD1 (6 bases). The CDR3 length is 17 residues. The germline V gene encodes CDR1 MGHRA and CDR2 YSYEKL. Trimming removed 0 bases from V and 0 bases from J, with 12 bases in between. The CDR3 is CASSQDDRQVSNQPQHF. The CDR3 nucleotides are TGCGCCAGCAGCCAAGACGACCGACAGGTTAGCAATCAGCCCCAGCATTTT.

The J gene is TRBJ2-2, the V gene TRBV4-3; 8 bases match TRBD1. Germline CDR1 is LGHNA and CDR2 is YSLEER. The CDR3 is made up of 15 amino acids. V lost 0 bases to trimming and J lost 8 bases; unmatched junction nucleotides: 5. DNA of the CDR3: TGCGCCAGCAGCCAAGAAGCCAGGGGGCATGGGGAGCTGTTTTTT. Residues: CASSQEARGHGELFF.

This clone was counted a single time. V usage is TRBV19 and J usage is TRBJ2-3, with a weak D call TRBD2 (6 bases). The germline gives CDR1 LNHDA, CDR2 SQIVND (reference sequence). Trimming removed 5 bases from V and 1 base from J, with 16 bases in between. The CDR3 sequence is 16 residues long. This chain's CDR3 is CASSVLANRGTDTQYF. CDR3 nucleotides: TGTGCCAGTAGTGTCCTAGCGAATCGAGGCACAGATACGCAGTATTTT.